The next 7 T cell receptor beta chains were all read from a single sample in a study of response to subunit inactivated influenza vaccine. TCRdb ran MiXCR on the RT-PCR reads and lists one entry per CDR3 protein. The sample yields approximately 520,000 distinct CDR3 sequences, more than 15% seen once. Sequenced here: CD4+ T cells sorted from PBMCs, sampled approximately 25 months after vaccination. Receptors originate from a man in his fifties or sixties who received an inactivated influenza vaccine.

This clonotype was seen a handful of times. The chain carries TRBV2 and TRBJ2-3, with D perhaps assigned TRBD1 or TRBD2 (5 bases each). CDR1 SNHLY and CDR2 FYNNEI come from the germline V gene. V was pared by 7 bases and J by 6 bases, with 11 bases between. The CDR3 sequence is 12 residues long. CDR3 nucleotide sequence: TGTGCCAGCAATCGTGAGGGGGATACGCAGTATTTT. As protein: CASNREGDTQYF.

A few counts support this clonotype. This chain joins TRBV20-1 and TRBJ1-2; 7 nucleotides match TRBD1. Germline CDR1 DFQATT, CDR2 SNEGSKA (reference sequence). This CDR3 is built from 14 residues. The junction had 7 bases not matched to a gene; V was cut back by 5 bases and J by 1 base. CDR3 nucleotide sequence: TGCAGTGCTCGAAGACAGGGCATTAACTATGGCTACACCTTC. Protein sequence: CSARRQGINYGYTF.

This chain uses TRBV5-1 with TRBJ2-5; TRBD2 might be the D (7 bases). Germline values: CDR1 SGHRS, CDR2 YFSETQ. This CDR3 region has 15 residues. The V gene lost 2 bases and the J gene lost 5 bases, with 16 bases spanning the gap. CDR3 DNA sequence: TGCGCCAGCAGCTTCGGGGGGCCCCGTAGCGAGACCCAGTACTTC. Its translation is CASSFGGPRSETQYF. The full variable domain, with the rest looked up from reference TRBV5-1 and TRBJ2-5, is KAGVTQTPRYLIKTRGQQVTLSCSPISGHRSVSWYQQTPGQGLQFLFEYFSETQRNKGNFPGRFSGRQFSNSRSEMNVSTLELGDSALYLCASSFGGPRSETQYFGPGTRLLVL.

The chain joins TRBV9 to TRBJ2-3, with D maybe TRBD1 (5 bases). The CDR3 consists of 14 residues. The germline CDR1 and CDR2 sequences are SGDLS and YYNGEE. The V end was cut by 1 base, the J end by 5 bases, with 11 bases between. The DNA for the CDR3 is TGTGCCAGCAGCGTACCATCCCAGGGAGATACGCAGTATTTT. Translation: CASSVPSQGDTQYF.

The genes are TRBV19 and TRBJ2-1, with 8 positions matching TRBD1. Germline V gene sequence: CDR1 LNHDA, CDR2 SQIVND (reference sequence). The V gene end was trimmed by 5 bases and the J gene end by 8 bases; junction bases not matched to a gene: 2. This CDR3 is 12 amino acids long. The CDR3 nucleotides read TGTGCCAGTAGTGACAGGGGCTATGAGCAGTTCTTC. Residues: CASSDRGYEQFF.

The sample holds many counts of this clonotype. The rearrangement uses TRBV29-1 and TRBJ2-7, with 9 bases identical to TRBD2. The CDR3 is 12 residues long. The germline V gene encodes CDR1 SQVTM and CDR2 ANQGSEA. The junction had 7 bases not matched to a gene; V was cut back by 1 base and J by 12 bases. The CDR3 loop is CSVEGAGGVSYF. In DNA, the CDR3 is TGCAGCGTTGAAGGAGCGGGAGGTGTTTCGTACTTC.

This clonotype was counted a few times. This chain connects TRBV4-3 to TRBJ2-1, with 9 positions matching TRBD2. In germline, CDR1 is LGHNA, CDR2 YSLEER. This CDR3 region has 15 residues. V was pared by 3 bases and J by 7 bases, with 7 bases of the junction left unmatched. Here the CDR3 reads CASSQVTSGWNEQFF. In DNA, the CDR3 is TGCGCCAGCAGCCAGGTGACTAGCGGTTGGAATGAGCAGTTCTTC.